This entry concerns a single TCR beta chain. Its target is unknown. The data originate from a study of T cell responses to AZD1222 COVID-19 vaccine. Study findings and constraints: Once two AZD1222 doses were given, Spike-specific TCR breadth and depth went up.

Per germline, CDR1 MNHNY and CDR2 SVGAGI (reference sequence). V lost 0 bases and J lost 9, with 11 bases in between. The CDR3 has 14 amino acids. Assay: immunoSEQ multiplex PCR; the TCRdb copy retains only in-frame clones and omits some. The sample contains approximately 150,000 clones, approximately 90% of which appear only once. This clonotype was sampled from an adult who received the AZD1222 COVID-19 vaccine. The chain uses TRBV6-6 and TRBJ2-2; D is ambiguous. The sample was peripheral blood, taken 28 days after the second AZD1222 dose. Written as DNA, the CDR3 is TGTGCCAGCAGTTACTCGTCCAGTTACAGGGAGCTGTTTTTT. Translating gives CASSYSSSYRELFF.